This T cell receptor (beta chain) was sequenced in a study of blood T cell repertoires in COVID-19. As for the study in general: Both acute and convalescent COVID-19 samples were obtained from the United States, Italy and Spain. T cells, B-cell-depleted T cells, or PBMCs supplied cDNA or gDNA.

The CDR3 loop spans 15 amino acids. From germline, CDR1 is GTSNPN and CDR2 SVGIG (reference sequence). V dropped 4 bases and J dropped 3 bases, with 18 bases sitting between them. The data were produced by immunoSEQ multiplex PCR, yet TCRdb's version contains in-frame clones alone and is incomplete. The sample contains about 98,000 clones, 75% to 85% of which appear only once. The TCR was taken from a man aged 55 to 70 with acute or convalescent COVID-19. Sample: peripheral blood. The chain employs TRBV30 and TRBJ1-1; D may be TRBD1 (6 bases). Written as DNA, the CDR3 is TGTGCCTGGAATTTACGACAGGTTGGGGACACTGAAGCTTTCTTT. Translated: CAWNLRQVGDTEAFF. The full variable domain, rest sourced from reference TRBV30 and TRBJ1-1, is SQTIHQWPATLVQPVGSPLSLECTVEGTSNPNLYWYRQAAGRGLQLLFYSVGIGQISSEVPQNLSASRPQDRQFILSSKKLLLSDSGFYLCAWNLRQVGDTEAFFGQGTRLTVV.